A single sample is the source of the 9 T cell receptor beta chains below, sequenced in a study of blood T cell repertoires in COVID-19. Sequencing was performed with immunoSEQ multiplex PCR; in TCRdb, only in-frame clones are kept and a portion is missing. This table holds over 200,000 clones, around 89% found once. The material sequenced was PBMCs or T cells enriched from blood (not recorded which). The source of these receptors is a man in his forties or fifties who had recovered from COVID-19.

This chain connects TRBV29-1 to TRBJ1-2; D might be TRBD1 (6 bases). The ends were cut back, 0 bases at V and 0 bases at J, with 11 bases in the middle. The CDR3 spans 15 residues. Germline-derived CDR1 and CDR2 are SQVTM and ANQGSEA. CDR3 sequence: CSVEEGGRANYGYTF. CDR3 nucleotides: TGCAGCGTTGAAGAGGGGGGGCGAGCTAACTATGGCTACACCTTC. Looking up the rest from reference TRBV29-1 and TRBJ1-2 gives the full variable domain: SAVISQKPSRDICQRGTSLTIQCQVDSQVTMMFWYRQQPGQSLTLIATANQGSEATYESGFVIDKFPISRPNLTFSTLTVSNMSPEDSSIYLCSVEEGGRANYGYTFGSGTRLTVV.

The CDR3 loop is CASSLVGADQPQHF. Here the CDR3 DNA reads TGTGCCAGCAGCTTGGTAGGGGCGGATCAGCCCCAGCATTTT. The rearrangement joins TRBV5-5 to TRBJ1-5; possibly TRBD1 for D (5 bases). CDR1 is SGHKS, CDR2 YYEKEE, per germline (reference sequence). There are 14 residues in the CDR3. V shed 0 bases and J shed 5 bases, with 9 bases lying between them.

The CDR3 DNA reads as TGTGCCAGCAGTTACTCTCTCGGGACAGAGAACACTGAAGCTTTCTTT. Amino acid sequence: CASSYSLGTENTEAFF. The chain joins TRBV6-5 to TRBJ1-1, with TRBD1 identical over 7 bases. The CDR3 totals 16 residues. J gave up 1 base and V 0 bases, and 5 bases lay outside the gene matches. Germline values: CDR1 MNHEY, CDR2 SVGAGI.

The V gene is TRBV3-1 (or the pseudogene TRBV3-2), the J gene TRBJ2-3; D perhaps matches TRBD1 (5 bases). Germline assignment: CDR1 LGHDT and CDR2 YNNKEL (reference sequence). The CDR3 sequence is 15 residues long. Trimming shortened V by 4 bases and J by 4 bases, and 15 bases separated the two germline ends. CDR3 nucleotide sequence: TGTGCCAGCAGCCCTCAGGGCCCTGGCGCAGATACGCAGTATTTT. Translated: CASSPQGPGADTQYF.

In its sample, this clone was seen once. Written as DNA, the CDR3 is TGTGCCAGCAGCTTTACCGGGACAGGGGTCCCCGGGGAGCTGTTTTTT. Translated: CASSFTGTGVPGELFF. This rearrangement joins TRBV7-9 to TRBJ2-2; 10 bases align to TRBD1. The germline gives CDR1 SEHNR, CDR2 FQNEAQ (reference sequence). The J segment lost 6 bases and the V segment lost 3 bases, leaving 7 bases of the junction unmatched. This CDR3 contains 16 residues. The variable domain in full, with the rest retrieved from reference TRBV7-9 and TRBJ2-2, is DTGVSQNPRHKITKRGQNVTFRCDPISEHNRLYWYRQTLGQGPEFLTYFQNEAQLEKSRLLSDRFSAERPKGSFSTLEIQRTEQGDSAMYLCASSFTGTGVPGELFFGEGSRLTVL.

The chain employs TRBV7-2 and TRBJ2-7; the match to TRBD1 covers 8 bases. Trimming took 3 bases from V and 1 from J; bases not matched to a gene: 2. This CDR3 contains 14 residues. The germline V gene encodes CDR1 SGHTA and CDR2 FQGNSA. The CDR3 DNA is TGTGCCAGCAGCTTCACAGGGGGTTCCTACGAGCAGTACTTC. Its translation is CASSFTGGSYEQYF.

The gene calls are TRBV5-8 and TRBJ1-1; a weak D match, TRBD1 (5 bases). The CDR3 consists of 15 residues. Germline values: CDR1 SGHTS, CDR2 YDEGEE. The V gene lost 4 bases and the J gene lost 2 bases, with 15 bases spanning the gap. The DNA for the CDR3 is TGTGCCAGCAGCAACCTGCGGCAGGGAAACACTGAAGCTTTCTTT. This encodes CASSNLRQGNTEAFF. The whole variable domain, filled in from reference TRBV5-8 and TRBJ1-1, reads EAGVTQSPTHLIKTRGQQATLRCSPISGHTSVYWYQQALGLGLQFLLWYDEGEERNRGNFPPRFSGRQFPNYSSELNVNALELEDSALYLCASSNLRQGNTEAFFGQGTRLTVV.

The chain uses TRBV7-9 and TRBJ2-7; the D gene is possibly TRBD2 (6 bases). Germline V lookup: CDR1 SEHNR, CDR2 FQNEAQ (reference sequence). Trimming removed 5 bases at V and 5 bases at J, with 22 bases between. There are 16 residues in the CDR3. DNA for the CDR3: TGTGCCAGCAGCCTCAAGTGGCGGGACCAGGGACACGAGCAGTACTTC. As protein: CASSLKWRDQGHEQYF.

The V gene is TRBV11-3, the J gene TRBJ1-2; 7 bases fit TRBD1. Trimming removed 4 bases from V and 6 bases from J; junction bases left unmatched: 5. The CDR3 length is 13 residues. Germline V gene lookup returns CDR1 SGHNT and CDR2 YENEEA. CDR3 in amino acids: CASSSGQAHGYTF. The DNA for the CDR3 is TGTGCCAGCAGCTCCGGACAGGCCCATGGCTACACCTTC. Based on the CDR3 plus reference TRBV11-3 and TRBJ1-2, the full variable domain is EAGVVQSPRYKIIEKKQPVAFWCNPISGHNTLYWYLQNLGQGPELLIRYENEEAVDDSQLPKDRFSAERLKGVDSTLKIQPAELGDSAVYLCASSSGQAHGYTFGSGTRLTVV.